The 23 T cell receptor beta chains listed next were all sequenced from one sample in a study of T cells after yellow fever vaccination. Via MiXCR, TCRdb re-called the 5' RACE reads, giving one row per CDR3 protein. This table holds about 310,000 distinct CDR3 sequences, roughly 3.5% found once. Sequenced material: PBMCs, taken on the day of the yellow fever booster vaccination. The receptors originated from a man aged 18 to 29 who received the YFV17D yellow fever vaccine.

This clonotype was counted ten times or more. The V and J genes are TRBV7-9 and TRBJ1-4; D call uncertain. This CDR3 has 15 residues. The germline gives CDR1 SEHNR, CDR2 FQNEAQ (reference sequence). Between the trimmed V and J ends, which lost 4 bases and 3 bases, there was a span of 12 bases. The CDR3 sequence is CASSSEGLPNEKLFF. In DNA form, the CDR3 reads TGTGCCAGCAGCTCAGAGGGTCTACCTAATGAAAAACTGTTTTTT. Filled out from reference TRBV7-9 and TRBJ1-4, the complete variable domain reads DTGVSQNPRHKITKRGQNVTFRCDPISEHNRLYWYRQTLGQGPEFLTYFQNEAQLEKSRLLSDRFSAERPKGSFSTLEIQRTEQGDSAMYLCASSSEGLPNEKLFFGSGTQLSVL.

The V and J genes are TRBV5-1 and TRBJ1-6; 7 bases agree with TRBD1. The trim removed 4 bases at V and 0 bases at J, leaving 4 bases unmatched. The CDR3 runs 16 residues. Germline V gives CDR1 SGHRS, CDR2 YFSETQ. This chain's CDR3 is CASSPGQSSYNSPLHF. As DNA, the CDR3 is TGCGCCAGCAGCCCGGGACAGAGCTCCTATAATTCACCCCTCCACTTT.

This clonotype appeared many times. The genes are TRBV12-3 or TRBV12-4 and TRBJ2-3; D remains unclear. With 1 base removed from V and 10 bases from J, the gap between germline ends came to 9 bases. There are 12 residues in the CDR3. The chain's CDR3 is CASSLVPHAQYF. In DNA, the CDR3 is TGTGCCAGCAGTTTAGTCCCACACGCGCAGTATTTT.

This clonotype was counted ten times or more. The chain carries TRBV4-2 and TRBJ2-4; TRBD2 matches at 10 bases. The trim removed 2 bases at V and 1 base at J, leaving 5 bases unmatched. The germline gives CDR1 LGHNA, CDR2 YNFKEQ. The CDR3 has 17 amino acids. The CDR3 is CASSQTGTSAAKNIQYF. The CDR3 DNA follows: TGTGCCAGCAGCCAAACCGGGACTAGCGCTGCCAAAAACATTCAGTACTTC.

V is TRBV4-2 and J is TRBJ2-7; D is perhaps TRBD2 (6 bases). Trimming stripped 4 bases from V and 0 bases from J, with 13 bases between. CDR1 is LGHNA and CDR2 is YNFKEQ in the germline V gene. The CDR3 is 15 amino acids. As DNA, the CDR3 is TGTGCCAGCAGCCTTTACCGGGACTTCTCCTACGAGCAGTACTTC. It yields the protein CASSLYRDFSYEQYF.

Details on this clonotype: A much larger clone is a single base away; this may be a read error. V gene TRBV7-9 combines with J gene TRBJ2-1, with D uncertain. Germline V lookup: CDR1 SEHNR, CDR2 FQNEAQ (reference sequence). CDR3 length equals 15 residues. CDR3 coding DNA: TGTGACAGCAGCTTTAGCACCAGCTCCTACAATGAGCAGTTCTTC. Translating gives CDSSFSTSSYNEQFF.

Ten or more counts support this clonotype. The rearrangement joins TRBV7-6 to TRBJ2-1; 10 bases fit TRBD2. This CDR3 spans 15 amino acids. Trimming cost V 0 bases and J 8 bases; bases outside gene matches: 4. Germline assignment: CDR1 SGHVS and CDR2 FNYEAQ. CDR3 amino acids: CASSLASGGAHEQFF. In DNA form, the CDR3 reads TGTGCCAGCAGCTTAGCCAGCGGGGGGGCCCATGAGCAGTTCTTC. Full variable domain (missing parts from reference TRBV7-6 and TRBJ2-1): GAGVSQSPRYKVTKRGQDVALRCDPISGHVSLYWYRQALGQGPEFLTYFNYEAQQDKSGLPNDRFSAERPEGSISTLTIQRTEQRDSAMYRCASSLASGGAHEQFFGPGTRLTVL.

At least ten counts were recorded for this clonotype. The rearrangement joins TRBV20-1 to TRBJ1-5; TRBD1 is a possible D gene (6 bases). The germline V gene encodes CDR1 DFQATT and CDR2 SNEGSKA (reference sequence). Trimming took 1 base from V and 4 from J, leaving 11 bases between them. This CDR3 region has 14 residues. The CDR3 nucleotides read TGCAGTGCTAGAGCCCTCCAGGGGAATCAGCCCCAGCATTTT. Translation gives CSARALQGNQPQHF.

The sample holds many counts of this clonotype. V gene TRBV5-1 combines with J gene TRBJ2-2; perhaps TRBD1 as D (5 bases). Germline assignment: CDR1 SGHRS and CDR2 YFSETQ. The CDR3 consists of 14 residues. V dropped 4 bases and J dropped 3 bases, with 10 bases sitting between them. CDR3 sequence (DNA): TGCGCCAGCAGCAAGGACACGGACACCGGGGAGCTGTTTTTT. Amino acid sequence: CASSKDTDTGELFF.

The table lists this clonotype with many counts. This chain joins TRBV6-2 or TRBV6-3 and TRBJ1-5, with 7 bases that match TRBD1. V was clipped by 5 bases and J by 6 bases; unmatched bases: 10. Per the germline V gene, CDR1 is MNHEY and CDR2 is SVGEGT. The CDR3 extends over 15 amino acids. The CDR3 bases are TGTGCCAGCAGTCGAAACAGGGGCGCAGCTCAGCCCCAGCATTTT. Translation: CASSRNRGAAQPQHF.

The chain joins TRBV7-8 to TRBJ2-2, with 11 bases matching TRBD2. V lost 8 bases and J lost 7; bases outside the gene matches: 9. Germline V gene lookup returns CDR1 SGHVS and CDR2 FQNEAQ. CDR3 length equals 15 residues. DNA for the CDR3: TGTGCCAGCGGGCCTAGCGGGGGGTTCGTCGGGGAGCTGTTTTTT. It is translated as CASGPSGGFVGELFF. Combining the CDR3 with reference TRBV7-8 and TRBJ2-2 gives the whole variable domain GAGVSQSPRYKVAKRGQDVALRCDPISGHVSLFWYQQALGQGPEFLTYFQNEAQLDKSGLPSDRFFAERPEGSVSTLKIQRTQQEDSAVYLCASGPSGGFVGELFFGEGSRLTVL.

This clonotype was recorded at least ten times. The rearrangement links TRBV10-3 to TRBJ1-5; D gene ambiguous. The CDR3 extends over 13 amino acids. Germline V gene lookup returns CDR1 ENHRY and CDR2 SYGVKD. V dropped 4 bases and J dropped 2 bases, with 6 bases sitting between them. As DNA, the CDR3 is TGTGCCATCAGTGTTGAGGGCAATCAGCCCCAGCATTTT. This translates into CAISVEGNQPQHF.

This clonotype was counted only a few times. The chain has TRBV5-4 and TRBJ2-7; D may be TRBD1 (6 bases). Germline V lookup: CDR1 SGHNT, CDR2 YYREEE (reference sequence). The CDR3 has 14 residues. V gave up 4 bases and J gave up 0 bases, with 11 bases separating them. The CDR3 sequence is CASSQRGSSYEQYV. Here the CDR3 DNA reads TGTGCCAGCAGCCAGAGGGGGAGCTCCTACGAGCAGTACGTC.

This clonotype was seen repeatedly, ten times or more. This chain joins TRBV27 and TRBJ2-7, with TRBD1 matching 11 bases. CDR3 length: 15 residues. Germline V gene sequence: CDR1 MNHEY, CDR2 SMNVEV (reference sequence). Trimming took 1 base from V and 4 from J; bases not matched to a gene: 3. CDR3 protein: CASSLYGTGGYEQYF. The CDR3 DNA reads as TGTGCCAGCAGTTTATACGGGACAGGGGGTTACGAGCAGTACTTC.

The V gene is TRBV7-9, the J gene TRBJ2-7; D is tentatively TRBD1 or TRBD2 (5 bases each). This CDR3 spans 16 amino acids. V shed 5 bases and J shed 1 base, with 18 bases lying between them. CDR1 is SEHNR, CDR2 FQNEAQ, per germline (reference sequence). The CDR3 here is CASSPMVGTRSYEQYF. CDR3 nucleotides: TGTGCCAGCAGCCCTATGGTGGGGACCCGATCCTACGAGCAGTACTTC.

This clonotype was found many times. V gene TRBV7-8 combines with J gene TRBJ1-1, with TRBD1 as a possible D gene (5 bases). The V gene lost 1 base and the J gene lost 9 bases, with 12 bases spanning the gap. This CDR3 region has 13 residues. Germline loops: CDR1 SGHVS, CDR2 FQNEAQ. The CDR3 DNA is TGTGCCAGCAGCTTAGAAATGGGGACGAAAGCTTTCTTT. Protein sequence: CASSLEMGTKAFF.

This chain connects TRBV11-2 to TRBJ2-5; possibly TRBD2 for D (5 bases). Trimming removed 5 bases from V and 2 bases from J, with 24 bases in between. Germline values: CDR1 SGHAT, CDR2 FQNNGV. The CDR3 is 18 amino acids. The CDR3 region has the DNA TGTGCCAGCAGCGGGCTCGAGGCGGGCGAACTCGGGCAAGAGACCCAGTACTTC. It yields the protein CASSGLEAGELGQETQYF.

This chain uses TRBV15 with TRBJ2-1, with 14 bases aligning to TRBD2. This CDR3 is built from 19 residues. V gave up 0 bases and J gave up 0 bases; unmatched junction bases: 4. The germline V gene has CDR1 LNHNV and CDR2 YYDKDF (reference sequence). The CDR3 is CATSREAGLAGASYNEQFF. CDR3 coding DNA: TGTGCCACCAGCAGAGAAGCGGGACTAGCGGGGGCCTCCTACAATGAGCAGTTCTTC. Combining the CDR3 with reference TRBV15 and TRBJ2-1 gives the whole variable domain DAMVIQNPRYQVTQFGKPVTLSCSQTLNHNVMYWYQQKSSQAPKLLFHYYDKDFNNEADTPDNFQSRRPNTSFCFLDIRSPGLGDTAMYLCATSREAGLAGASYNEQFFGPGTRLTVL.

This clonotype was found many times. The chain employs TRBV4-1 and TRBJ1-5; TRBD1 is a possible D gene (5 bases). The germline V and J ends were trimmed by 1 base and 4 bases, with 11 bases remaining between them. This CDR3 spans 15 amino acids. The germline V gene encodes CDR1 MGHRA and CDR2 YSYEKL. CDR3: CASSQVRVWNQPQHF. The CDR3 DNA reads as TGCGCCAGCAGCCAAGTCAGGGTCTGGAATCAGCCCCAGCATTTT.

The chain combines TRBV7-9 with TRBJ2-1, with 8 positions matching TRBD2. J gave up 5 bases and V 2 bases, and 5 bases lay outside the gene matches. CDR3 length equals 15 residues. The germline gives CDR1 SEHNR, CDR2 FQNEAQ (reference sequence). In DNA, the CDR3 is TGTGCCAGCAGCTTATTAGCGGGGAACCACAATGAGCAGTTCTTC. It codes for CASSLLAGNHNEQFF.

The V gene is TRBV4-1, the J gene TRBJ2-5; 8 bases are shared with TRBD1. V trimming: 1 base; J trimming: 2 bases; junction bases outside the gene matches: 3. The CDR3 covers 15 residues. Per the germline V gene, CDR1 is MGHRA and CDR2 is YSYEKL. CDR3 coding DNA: TGCGCCAGCAGCCAAGCCCACAGGGGGCAAGAGACCCAGTACTTC. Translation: CASSQAHRGQETQYF.

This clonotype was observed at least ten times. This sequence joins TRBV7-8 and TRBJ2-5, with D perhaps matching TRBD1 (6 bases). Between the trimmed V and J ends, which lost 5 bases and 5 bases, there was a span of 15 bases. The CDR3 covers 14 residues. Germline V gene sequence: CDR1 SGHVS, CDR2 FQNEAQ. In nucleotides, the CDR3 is TGTGCCAGCAGCCGCAACAGGGCAGGGGAGACCCAGTACTTC. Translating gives CASSRNRAGETQYF.

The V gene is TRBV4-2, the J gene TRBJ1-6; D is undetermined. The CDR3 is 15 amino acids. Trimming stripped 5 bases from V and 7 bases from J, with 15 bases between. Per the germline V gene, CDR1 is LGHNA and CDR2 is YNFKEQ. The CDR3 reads CASSWGADGNSPLHF. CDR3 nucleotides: TGTGCCAGCAGCTGGGGAGCGGACGGAAATTCACCCCTCCACTTT.